These 8 T cell receptor beta chains were all obtained from the same sample, sequenced in a study of T cell clonality in common variable immunodeficiency. The protocol was immunoSEQ multiplex PCR, while the TCRdb copy is restricted to in-frame clones and leaves out a portion. The profile covers roughly 42,000 clones, none occurring a single time. Input material: peripheral blood mononuclear cells. The receptor source for this set is a person aged 18 to 75 in good health.

This clone was seen at least ten times. The DNA ends 3 residues before the CDR3 does, and the rest of the CDR3 is filled in from the germline J gene. The rearrangement links TRBV5-3 to TRBJ2-5; D is uncertain. TRBV5-3 is filed as an ORF, its function uncertain. The V end was cut by 7 bases, the J end by 4 bases, with 11 bases between. This CDR3 is 12 amino acids long. The CDR3 region is CARRLAGETQYF. The DNA read from the CDR3 is TGTGCCAGACGTTTAGCCGGAGAGACC.

This clone has ten or more counts. The missing CDR3 end, 3 residues past where the read stops, is filled in from the germline J gene. The chain combines TRBV4-2 with TRBJ1-2; 9 nucleotides agree with TRBD1. Germline assignment: CDR1 LGHNA and CDR2 YNFKEQ. The junction had 3 bases not matched to a gene; V was cut back by 0 bases and J by 7 bases. This CDR3 is built from 14 residues. CDR3 in amino acids: CASSQDDRGFGYTF. CDR3 DNA (partial): TGTGCCAGCAGCCAAGATGACAGGGGGTTTGGC.

Many counts were recorded for this clone. The CDR3 extends 3 residues past the end of the read, so its final part is completed from the germline J gene. This chain links TRBV6-4 with TRBJ1-1; 10 bases are shared with TRBD1. Germline CDR1 reads MRHNA; CDR2 reads SNTAGT. Trimming cost V 7 bases and J 6 bases; bases outside gene matches: 14. The CDR3 sequence is 16 residues long. The CDR3 bases that were read are TGTGCCAGCATTCTGACAGGGGGCGGGTCGGACGCTGAA. Its protein product is CASILTGGGSDAE. The complete CDR3 protein is CASILTGGGSDAEAFF.

This clone came up many times. The CDR3 goes on 3 residues after the read ends, and that part is filled in from the germline J gene. The chain is built from TRBV6-4 and TRBJ1-1, with D possibly matching TRBD1 (5 bases). V lost 5 bases to trimming and J lost 2 bases, with 9 bases between them. The CDR3 is 13 amino acids. Germline-derived CDR1 and CDR2 are MRHNA and SNTAGT. The covered CDR3 bases are TGTGCCAGCAGTCCGACAGCTAACACTGAA. Its protein product is CASSPTANTE. The whole CDR3 reads CASSPTANTEAFF.

This clone appeared many times. The read is 3 residues too short to cover the CDR3 end, so that end is filled in from the germline J gene. This chain uses TRBV19 with TRBJ1-4; 8 bases align to TRBD1. Trimming took 2 bases from V and 2 from J; bases not matched to a gene: 7. The CDR3 is 17 amino acids. Germline V gene sequence: CDR1 LNHDA, CDR2 SQIVND (reference sequence). CDR3 sequence: CASSINEQGVTNEKLFF. The CDR3 DNA, read in part, is TGTGCCAGTAGTATAAACGAACAGGGGGTGACTAATGAAAAA.

This clone has ten or more counts. The CDR3 goes on 3 residues after the read ends, and that part is filled in from the germline J gene. This rearrangement joins TRBV6-1 to TRBJ2-1, with a possible D match to TRBD1 (5 bases). V shed 1 base and J shed 7 bases, with 8 bases lying between them. Germline CDR1 and CDR2: MNHNS and SASEGT. The CDR3 runs 13 residues. The CDR3 here is CASSEGQLNEQFF. Partial CDR3 DNA: TGTGCCAGCAGTGAAGGACAGCTGAATGAG.

Many counts were recorded for this clone. The observed sequence ends 3 residues before the CDR3 terminus, with the missing tail filled in from the germline J gene. The genes are TRBV15 and TRBJ2-7, with D tentatively TRBD2 (7 bases). Trimming removed 0 bases from V and 3 bases from J, with 15 bases in between. The CDR3 consists of 16 residues. Looked up from germline, CDR1 is LNHNV and CDR2 is YYDKDF (reference sequence). The CDR3 loop is CATSREGGGTVYEQYF. The sequenced part of the CDR3 DNA is TGTGCCACCAGCAGAGAAGGGGGGGGGACGGTCTACGAG.

This clone was seen many times. Incomplete CDR3 DNA: TGTGCCAGCAGCTACGGACAGGGAAGATCGGGGGAG. It translates to CASSYGQGRSGE. The entire CDR3 protein is CASSYGQGRSGELFF. V gene TRBV13 combines with J gene TRBJ2-2; TRBD1 matches 8 bases. Read sequence stops 3 residues before the CDR3 end, and the germline J gene provides the missing end. CDR1 is PRHDT, CDR2 FYEKMQ, per germline (reference sequence). Unmatched junction bases numbered 9, after V lost 4 bases and J lost 8 bases. The CDR3 has 15 residues.